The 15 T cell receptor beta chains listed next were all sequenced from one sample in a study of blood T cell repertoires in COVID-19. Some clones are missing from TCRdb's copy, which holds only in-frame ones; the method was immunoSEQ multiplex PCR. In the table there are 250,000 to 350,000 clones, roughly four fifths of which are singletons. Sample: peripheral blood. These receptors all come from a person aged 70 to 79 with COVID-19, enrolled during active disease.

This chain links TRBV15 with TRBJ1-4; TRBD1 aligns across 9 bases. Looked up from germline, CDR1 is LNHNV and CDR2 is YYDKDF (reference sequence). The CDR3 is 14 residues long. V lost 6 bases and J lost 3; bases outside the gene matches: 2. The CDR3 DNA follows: TGTGCCACCAGTACAGGGGGCCCTAATGAAAAACTGTTTTTT. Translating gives CATSTGGPNEKLFF.

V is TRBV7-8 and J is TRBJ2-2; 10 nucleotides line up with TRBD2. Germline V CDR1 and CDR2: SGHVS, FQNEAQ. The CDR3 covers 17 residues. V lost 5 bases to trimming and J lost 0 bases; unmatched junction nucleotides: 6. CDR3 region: CASSLHGTSANTGELFF. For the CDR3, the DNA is TGTGCCAGCAGCCTCCACGGGACTAGCGCGAACACCGGGGAGCTGTTTTTT.

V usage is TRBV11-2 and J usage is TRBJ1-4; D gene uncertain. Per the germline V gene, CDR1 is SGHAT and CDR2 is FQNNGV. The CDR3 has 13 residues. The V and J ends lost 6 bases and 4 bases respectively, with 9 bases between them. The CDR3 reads CASSPGVNEKLFF. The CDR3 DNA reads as TGTGCCAGCAGTCCAGGTGTTAATGAAAAACTGTTTTTT. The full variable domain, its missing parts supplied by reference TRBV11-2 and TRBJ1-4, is EAGVAQSPRYKIIEKRQSVAFWCNPISGHATLYWYQQILGQGPKLLIQFQNNGVVDDSQLPKDRFSAERLKGVDSTLKIQPAKLEDSAVYLCASSPGVNEKLFFGSGTQLSVL.

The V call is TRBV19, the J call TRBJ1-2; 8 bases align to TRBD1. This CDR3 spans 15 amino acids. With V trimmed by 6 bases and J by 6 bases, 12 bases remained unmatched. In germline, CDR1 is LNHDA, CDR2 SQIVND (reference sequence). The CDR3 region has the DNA TGTGCCAGTAGCATTGACAGGGGCGGACTCAATGGCTACACCTTC. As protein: CASSIDRGGLNGYTF.

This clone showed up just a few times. Written as DNA, the CDR3 is TGTGCCAGCGACCCGGCGGGGGCGAGCAATCAGCCCCAGCATTTT. Amino acids: CASDPAGASNQPQHF. The gene calls are TRBV9 and TRBJ1-5, with D possibly TRBD1 on 6 matching bases. This CDR3 contains 15 residues. Germline CDR1 and CDR2: SGDLS and YYNGEE. Trimming removed 7 bases at V and 1 base at J, with 15 bases between.

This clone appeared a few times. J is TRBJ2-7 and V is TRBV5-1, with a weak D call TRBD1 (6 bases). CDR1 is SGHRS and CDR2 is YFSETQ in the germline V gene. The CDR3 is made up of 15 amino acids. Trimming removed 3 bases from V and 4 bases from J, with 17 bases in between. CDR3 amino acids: CASSWTGTRIYEQYF. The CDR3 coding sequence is TGCGCCAGCAGCTGGACCGGGACACGCATTTACGAGCAGTACTTC.

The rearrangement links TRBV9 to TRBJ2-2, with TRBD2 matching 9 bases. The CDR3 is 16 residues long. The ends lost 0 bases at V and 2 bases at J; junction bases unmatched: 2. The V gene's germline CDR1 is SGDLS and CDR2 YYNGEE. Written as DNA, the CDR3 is TGTGCCAGCAGCGTAGCTAGCGGGGTCAACACCGGGGAGCTGTTTTTT. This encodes CASSVASGVNTGELFF.

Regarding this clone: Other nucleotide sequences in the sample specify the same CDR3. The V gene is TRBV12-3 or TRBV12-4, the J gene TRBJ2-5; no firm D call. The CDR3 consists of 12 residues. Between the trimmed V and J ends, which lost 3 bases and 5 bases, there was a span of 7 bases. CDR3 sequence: CASSFLRETQYF. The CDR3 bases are TGTGCCAGCAGTTTTCTTCGGGAGACCCAGTACTTC.

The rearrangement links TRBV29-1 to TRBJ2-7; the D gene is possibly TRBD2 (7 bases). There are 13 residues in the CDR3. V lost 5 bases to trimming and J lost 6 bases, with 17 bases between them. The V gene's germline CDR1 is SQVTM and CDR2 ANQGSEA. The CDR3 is CSVREGGPGEQYF. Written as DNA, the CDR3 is TGCAGCGTTCGTGAGGGGGGGCCTGGCGAGCAGTACTTC.

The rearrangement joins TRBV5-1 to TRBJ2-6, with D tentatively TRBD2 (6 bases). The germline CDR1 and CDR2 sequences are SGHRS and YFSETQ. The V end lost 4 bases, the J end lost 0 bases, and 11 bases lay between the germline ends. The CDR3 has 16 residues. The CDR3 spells CASSGGASSGANVLTF. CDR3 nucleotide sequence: TGCGCCAGCAGCGGCGGGGCAAGCTCTGGGGCCAACGTCCTGACTTTC.

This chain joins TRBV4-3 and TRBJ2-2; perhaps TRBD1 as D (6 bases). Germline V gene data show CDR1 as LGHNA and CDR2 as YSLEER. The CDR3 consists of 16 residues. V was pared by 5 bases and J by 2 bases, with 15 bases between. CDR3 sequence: CASSGTPNINTGELFF. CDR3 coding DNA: TGCGCCAGCAGCGGGACACCGAATATAAACACCGGGGAGCTGTTTTTT.

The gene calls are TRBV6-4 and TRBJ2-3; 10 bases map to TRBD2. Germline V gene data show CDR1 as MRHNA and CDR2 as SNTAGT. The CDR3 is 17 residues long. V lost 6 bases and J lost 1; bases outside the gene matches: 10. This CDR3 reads CASRMGAGGPGTDTQYF. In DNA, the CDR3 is TGTGCCAGCAGGATGGGAGCGGGAGGGCCCGGCACAGATACGCAGTATTTT.

CDR3 DNA: TGTGCCAGCAGTTATCCGGGACAGCTCTCCTACGAGCAGTACTTC. It yields the protein CASSYPGQLSYEQYF. The chain couples TRBV28 to TRBJ2-7, with TRBD1 matching 7 bases. The CDR3 totals 15 residues. Germline lookup yields CDR1 MDHEN and CDR2 SYDVKM. The trim removed 4 bases at V and 0 bases at J, leaving 6 bases unmatched.

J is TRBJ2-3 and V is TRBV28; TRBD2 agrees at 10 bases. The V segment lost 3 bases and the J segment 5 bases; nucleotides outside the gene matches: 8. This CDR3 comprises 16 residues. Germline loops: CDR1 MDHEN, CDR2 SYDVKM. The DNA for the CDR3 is TGTGCCAGCAGTTTTGGTACTAGCGGGGTCAGAGATACGCAGTATTTT. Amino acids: CASSFGTSGVRDTQYF.

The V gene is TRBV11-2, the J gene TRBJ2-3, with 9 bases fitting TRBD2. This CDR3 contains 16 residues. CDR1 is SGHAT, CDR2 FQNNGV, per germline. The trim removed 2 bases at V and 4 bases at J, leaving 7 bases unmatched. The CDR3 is CASSLIWRGGPDTQYF. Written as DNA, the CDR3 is TGTGCCAGCAGCTTAATTTGGCGGGGGGGCCCAGATACGCAGTATTTT.